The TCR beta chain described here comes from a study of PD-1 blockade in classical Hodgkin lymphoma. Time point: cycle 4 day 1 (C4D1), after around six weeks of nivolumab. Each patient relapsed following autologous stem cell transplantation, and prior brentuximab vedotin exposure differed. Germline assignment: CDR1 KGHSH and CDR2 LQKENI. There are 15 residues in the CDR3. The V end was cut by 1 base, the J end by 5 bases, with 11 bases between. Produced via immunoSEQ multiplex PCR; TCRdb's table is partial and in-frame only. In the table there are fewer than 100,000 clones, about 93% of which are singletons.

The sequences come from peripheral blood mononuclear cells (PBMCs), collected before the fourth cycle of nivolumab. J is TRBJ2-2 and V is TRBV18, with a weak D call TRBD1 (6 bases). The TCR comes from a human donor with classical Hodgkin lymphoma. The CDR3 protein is CASSPLTGRTGELFF. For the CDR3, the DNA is TGTGCCAGCTCACCACTAACAGGGCGGACCGGGGAGCTGTTTTTT.